These 28 T cell receptor beta chains were sequenced from one sample in a study of technical replicates of blood from a handful of donors (dated by TCRdb to 2016 to 2017). The method was the immunoSEQ multiplex PCR assay. The table comes from immuneACCESS by way of TCRdb, which keeps in-frame sequences with V and J called. Part of the clones is missing from these tables; in studies checked, under half for an unresolved V gene and the rest for unknown reasons. The sample table holds under 80,000 clones, of which 85% to 90% were seen once. 4.8% of the sample rests with the top ten. Sequenced sample: PBMCs. Receptor source: a human donor in good health. Some clones in this sample may be carry-over from other donors' samples.

This chain uses TRBV7-2 with TRBJ2-5; possible D gene TRBD1, 5 bases. The CDR3 contains 16 residues. With 2 bases removed from V and 3 bases from J, the gap between germline ends came to 16 bases. Germline lookup yields CDR1 SGHTA and CDR2 FQGNSA. The CDR3 protein is CASSLRGYAVEETQYF. Written as DNA, the CDR3 is TGTGCCAGCAGCTTAAGGGGTTACGCGGTGGAAGAGACCCAGTACTTC.

V gene TRBV5-1 combines with J gene TRBJ2-5; a weak D match, TRBD1 (6 bases). V lost 0 bases and J 0 bases, leaving 15 bases between the germline ends. The germline gives CDR1 SGHRS, CDR2 YFSETQ. The CDR3 totals 17 residues. In DNA, the CDR3 is TGCGCCAGCAGCTTGGGCTCCGGGACAAAGTACCAAGAGACCCAGTACTTC. It translates to CASSLGSGTKYQETQYF.

The chain uses TRBV4-2 and TRBJ2-4; 13 bases are shared with TRBD2. Trimming took 0 bases from V and 5 from J; bases not matched to a gene: 10. CDR3 length: 19 amino acids. Looked up from germline, CDR1 is LGHNA and CDR2 is YNFKEQ. CDR3 protein: CASSQDPGGLAGAQNIQYF. The DNA for the CDR3 is TGTGCCAGCAGCCAAGATCCGGGCGGACTAGCGGGGGCCCAAAACATTCAGTACTTC.

This clone was recorded once. This chain connects TRBV30 to TRBJ1-1; 8 bases line up with TRBD1. The CDR3 runs to 13 residues. Unmatched junction bases numbered 13, after V lost 3 bases and J lost 13 bases. Germline V gives CDR1 GTSNPN, CDR2 SVGIG (reference sequence). The CDR3 loop is CAWSPGQDTLGFF. CDR3 DNA sequence: TGTGCCTGGAGCCCGGGACAGGACACTTTGGGTTTCTTT.

This chain connects TRBV7-2 to TRBJ2-5; 9 nucleotides agree with TRBD2. The ends lost 5 bases at V and 0 bases at J; junction bases unmatched: 10. This CDR3 contains 17 residues. Germline loops: CDR1 SGHTA, CDR2 FQGNSA. This chain's CDR3 is CASSIPGASGNQETQYF. The CDR3 DNA is TGTGCCAGCAGCATACCCGGGGCTAGCGGGAACCAAGAGACCCAGTACTTC.

This sequence joins TRBV5-6 and TRBJ2-5; 7 bases map to TRBD2. The CDR3 spans 14 residues. Germline V gene data show CDR1 as SGHDT and CDR2 as YYEEEE. The ends lost 7 bases at V and 1 base at J; junction bases unmatched: 7. The CDR3 reads CASGGGTLQETQYF. CDR3 nucleotides: TGTGCCAGCGGGGGAGGGACTCTCCAAGAGACCCAGTACTTC.

The chain couples TRBV9 to TRBJ1-1; 11 bases are a match to TRBD1. The CDR3 length is 15 residues. The V gene end was trimmed by 3 bases and the J gene end by 3 bases; junction bases not matched to a gene: 4. Germline values: CDR1 SGDLS, CDR2 YYNGEE. The DNA for the CDR3 is TGTGCCAGCAGCGGAGGACAGGGGGCATACACTGAAGCTTTCTTT. It translates to CASSGGQGAYTEAFF. The whole variable domain, remainder taken from reference TRBV9 and TRBJ1-1, is DSGVTQTPKHLITATGQRVTLRCSPRSGDLSVYWYQQSLDQGLQFLIQYYNGEERAKGNILERFSAQQFPDLHSELNLSSLELGDSALYFCASSGGQGAYTEAFFGQGTRLTVV.

This clone was seen more than once but under ten times. The chain employs TRBV15 and TRBJ1-5; 9 bases map to TRBD1. This CDR3 contains 15 residues. V trimming: 4 bases; J trimming: 3 bases; junction bases outside the gene matches: 4. The germline CDR1 and CDR2 sequences are LNHNV and YYDKDF (reference sequence). In DNA form, the CDR3 reads TGTGCCACCAGCATGGGACAGGGCGACAATCAGCCCCAGCATTTT. Its protein product is CATSMGQGDNQPQHF.

The chain recombines TRBV7-2 with TRBJ1-1, with TRBD1 identical over 9 bases. The CDR3 is 16 amino acids. V was pared by 0 bases and J by 5 bases, with 7 bases of the junction left unmatched. Germline V gene sequence: CDR1 SGHTA, CDR2 FQGNSA. In DNA form, the CDR3 reads TGTGCCAGCAGCTTAGCATTGACAGGGGGGCGGACTGAAGCTTTCTTT. Amino acids: CASSLALTGGRTEAFF.

This chain connects TRBV25-1 to TRBJ2-7; 7 bases agree with TRBD1. The length of the CDR3 is 14 residues. Trimming took 3 bases from V and 6 from J; bases not matched to a gene: 8. The germline CDR1 and CDR2 sequences are MGHDK and SYGVNS. The chain's CDR3 is CASSETGSQVEQYF. DNA of the CDR3: TGTGCCAGCAGTGAGACAGGGAGTCAAGTCGAGCAGTACTTC.

This clone is labeled as medium-sized (0.01 to 0.1%). Other DNA sequences in the same sample also yield this CDR3. The chain combines TRBV5-1 with TRBJ1-1; D gene uncertain. Germline CDR1 is SGHRS and CDR2 is YFSETQ. Trimming removed 0 bases at V and 3 bases at J, with 9 bases between. There are 14 residues in the CDR3. DNA for the CDR3: TGCGCCAGCAGCTTGGCCGGCGGGTACACTGAAGCTTTCTTT. Amino acids: CASSLAGGYTEAFF. Full variable domain (outside the CDR3, taken from reference TRBV5-1 and TRBJ1-1): KAGVTQTPRYLIKTRGQQVTLSCSPISGHRSVSWYQQTPGQGLQFLFEYFSETQRNKGNFPGRFSGRQFSNSRSEMNVSTLELGDSALYLCASSLAGGYTEAFFGQGTRLTVV.

The chain couples TRBV6-1 to TRBJ1-1; 7 nucleotides agree with TRBD1. CDR1 MNHNS and CDR2 SASEGT come from the germline V gene. V shed 3 bases and J 1 base; nucleotides not matched to a gene: 8. The CDR3 is made up of 16 amino acids. The CDR3 nucleotides read TGTGCCAGCAGTGACCAAAGGGGGACAGCGAACACTGAAGCTTTCTTT. Translation gives CASSDQRGTANTEAFF.

This chain connects TRBV7-2 to TRBJ1-5; 7 bases are shared with TRBD1. V lost 5 bases to trimming and J lost 0 bases; unmatched junction nucleotides: 13. CDR3 size: 18 residues. The V gene's germline CDR1 is SGHTA and CDR2 FQGNSA. CDR3 residues: CASSASGTASYSNQPQHF. The CDR3 nucleotides read TGTGCCAGCAGCGCCTCCGGGACAGCGTCTTATAGCAATCAGCCCCAGCATTTT.

J is TRBJ1-4 and V is TRBV5-1, with 7 bases lining up with TRBD1. Germline V gene sequence: CDR1 SGHRS, CDR2 YFSETQ. The CDR3 spans 16 residues. Trimming at V came to 0 bases and at J to 1 base, leaving 3 bases not matched to a gene. CDR3 DNA: TGCGCCAGCAGCTTGGGCCAGGGGGGAACTAATGAAAAACTGTTTTTT. Protein product: CASSLGQGGTNEKLFF.

This chain's CDR3 is CASSYDRAATEAFF. In DNA, the CDR3 is TGTGCCAGCAGTTATGACAGGGCAGCCACTGAAGCTTTCTTT. The chain recombines TRBV7-9 with TRBJ1-1, with 7 bases lining up with TRBD1. J was trimmed by 4 bases and V by 6 bases; bases with no gene match: 8. Per the germline V gene, CDR1 is SEHNR and CDR2 is FQNEAQ (reference sequence). The CDR3 consists of 14 residues.

The rearrangement links TRBV29-1 to TRBJ2-5, with a possible D match to TRBD1 (7 bases). Between the trimmed V and J ends, which lost 6 bases and 5 bases, there was a span of 13 bases. This CDR3 has 12 amino acids. The germline CDR1 and CDR2 sequences are SQVTM and ANQGSEA. Here the CDR3 DNA reads TGCAGCGTCAGGGGGGCCCGGGAGACCCAGTACTTC. Translation gives CSVRGARETQYF.

The CDR3 DNA sequence: TGTGCCAGCAGTCTTTCAGGGGGTAGGGAGTATGGCTACACCTTC. It yields the protein CASSLSGGREYGYTF. The chain carries TRBV6-5 and TRBJ1-2; 7 bases line up with TRBD1. The CDR3 consists of 15 residues. Germline values: CDR1 MNHEY, CDR2 SVGAGI. V lost 5 bases and J lost 5; bases outside the gene matches: 11.

The genes are TRBV6-7 and TRBJ2-2, with 15 nucleotides matching TRBD2. TRBV6-7 is given ORF status, its function remaining uncertain. The CDR3 consists of 18 residues. Unmatched junction bases numbered 8, after V lost 4 bases and J lost 5 bases. The CDR3 is CASSLGTSGGPGTGELFF. The DNA of the CDR3 is TGTGCCAGCAGTTTAGGGACTAGCGGGGGGCCGGGGACCGGGGAGCTGTTTTTT.

This clone was recorded a few times. The chain joins TRBV6-1 to TRBJ2-2; D is perhaps TRBD2 (6 bases). Between the trimmed V and J ends, which lost 2 bases and 4 bases, there was a span of 14 bases. CDR3 length: 16 residues. The germline V gene has CDR1 MNHNS and CDR2 SASEGT. The CDR3 protein is CASSEQVTSGTGELFF. In DNA form, the CDR3 reads TGTGCCAGCAGTGAACAGGTGACTAGTGGCACCGGGGAGCTGTTTTTT.

V and J are TRBV14 and TRBJ1-1, with 7 bases matching TRBD1. The CDR3 extends over 15 amino acids. The ends lost 4 bases at V and 3 bases at J; junction bases unmatched: 8. Per the germline V gene, CDR1 is SGHDN and CDR2 is FVKESK. This chain's CDR3 is CASSPNTGVYTEAFF. In DNA, the CDR3 is TGTGCCAGCAGCCCCAACACAGGGGTCTACACTGAAGCTTTCTTT.

The chain couples TRBV5-6 to TRBJ2-5; TRBD2 might be the D (5 bases). V lost 3 bases to trimming and J lost 5 bases, with 8 bases between them. The CDR3 covers 12 residues. Germline V gene data show CDR1 as SGHDT and CDR2 as YYEEEE. The CDR3 DNA sequence: TGTGCCAGCAGCTCGGGATCCGAGACCCAGTACTTC. Amino acid sequence: CASSSGSETQYF.

This chain connects TRBV13 to TRBJ1-1; 9 bases map to TRBD1. The length of the CDR3 is 15 residues. In germline, CDR1 is PRHDT, CDR2 FYEKMQ (reference sequence). The trim removed 5 bases at V and 5 bases at J, leaving 9 bases unmatched. The CDR3 region has the DNA TGTGCCAGCAGCATAGAGGGACAGGGTACGACTGAAGCTTTCTTT. Translating gives CASSIEGQGTTEAFF.

The chain is built from TRBV6-1 and TRBJ1-3, with D possibly TRBD1 on 6 matching bases. Germline CDR1 reads MNHNS; CDR2 reads SASEGT. Trimming took off 6 bases at V and 4 bases at J, with 16 bases between the two ends. The CDR3 has 15 amino acids. The chain's CDR3 is CASRRGWGSGNTIYF. As DNA, the CDR3 is TGTGCCAGCAGGAGGGGGTGGGGGTCCGGAAACACCATATATTTT.

This clone was seen only once. This chain uses TRBV4-1 with TRBJ1-5, with 8 bases fitting TRBD1. The CDR3 is made up of 13 amino acids. J gave up 7 bases and V 5 bases, and 4 bases lay outside the gene matches. CDR1 and CDR2 (germline): MGHRA, YSYEKL. As DNA, the CDR3 is TGCGCCAGCAGCGGTCACAGGGGGCAGCCCCAGCATTTT. Amino acid sequence: CASSGHRGQPQHF.

As DNA, the CDR3 is TGCGCCAGCAGTGCGCTAGCGGGAGCTGGTTCCTACGAGCAGTACTTC. Protein: CASSALAGAGSYEQYF. This rearrangement joins TRBV10-2 to TRBJ2-7; 10 bases align to TRBD2. The V segment lost 4 bases and the J segment 1 base; nucleotides outside the gene matches: 7. From germline, CDR1 is WSHSY and CDR2 SAAADI. The CDR3 consists of 16 residues.

The chain has TRBV27 and TRBJ1-2; no clear D. Trimming pared 7 bases from V and 4 bases from J, leaving 16 bases between. Germline CDR1 is MNHEY and CDR2 is SMNVEV (reference sequence). This CDR3 has 14 residues. The CDR3 nucleotides are TGTGCCAGCACCCCCGGTGGGTCGGGCTATGGCTACACCTTC. It is translated as CASTPGGSGYGYTF.

This clone was seen a few times. V is TRBV7-3 and J is TRBJ1-1; no reliable D call. Germline V CDR1 and CDR2: SGHTA, FQGTGA. The CDR3 covers 13 residues. V was pared by 3 bases and J by 1 base, with 6 bases between. CDR3 DNA sequence: TGTGCCAGCAGCTTTACAACGAACACTGAAGCTTTCTTT. Translating gives CASSFTTNTEAFF.

The V gene is TRBV21-1, the J gene TRBJ2-7; TRBD2 is taken as the D call from the table, unchecked against the DNA. TRBV21-1 is designated a pseudogene. The CDR3 length is 14 residues. The CDR3 reads CASNLGLANYEQYF. Here the CDR3 DNA reads TGTGCCAGCAACCTCGGACTAGCCAACTACGAGCAGTACTTC.